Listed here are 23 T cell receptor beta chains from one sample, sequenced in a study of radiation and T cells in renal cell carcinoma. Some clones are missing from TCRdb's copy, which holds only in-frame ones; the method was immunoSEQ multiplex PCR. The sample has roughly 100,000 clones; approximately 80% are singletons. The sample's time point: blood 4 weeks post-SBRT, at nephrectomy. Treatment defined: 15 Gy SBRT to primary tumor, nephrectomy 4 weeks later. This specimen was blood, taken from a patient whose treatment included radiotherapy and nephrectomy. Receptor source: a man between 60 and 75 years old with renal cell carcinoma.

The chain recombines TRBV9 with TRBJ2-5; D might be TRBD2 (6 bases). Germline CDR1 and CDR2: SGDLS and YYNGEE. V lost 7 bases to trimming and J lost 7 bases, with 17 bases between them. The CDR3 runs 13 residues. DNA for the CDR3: TGTGCCAGCGGCGGGGTAGACGCACGGACCCAGTACTTC. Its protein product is CASGGVDARTQYF. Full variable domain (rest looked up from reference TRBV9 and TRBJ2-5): DSGVTQTPKHLITATGQRVTLRCSPRSGDLSVYWYQQSLDQGLQFLIQYYNGEERAKGNILERFSAQQFPDLHSELNLSSLELGDSALYFCASGGVDARTQYFGPGTRLLVL.

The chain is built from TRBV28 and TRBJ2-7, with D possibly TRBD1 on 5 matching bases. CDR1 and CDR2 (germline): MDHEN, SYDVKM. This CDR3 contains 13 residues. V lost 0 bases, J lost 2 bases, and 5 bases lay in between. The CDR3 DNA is TGTGCCAGCAGTTTATGGACAGCCTACGAGCAGTACTTC. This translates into CASSLWTAYEQYF.

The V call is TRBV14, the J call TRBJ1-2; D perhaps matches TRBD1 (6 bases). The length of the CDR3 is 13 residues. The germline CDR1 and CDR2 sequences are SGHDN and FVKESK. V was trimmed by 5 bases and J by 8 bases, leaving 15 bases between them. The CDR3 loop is CASSVLGAGGYTF. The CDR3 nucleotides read TGTGCCAGCAGCGTGCTGGGGGCAGGGGGCTACACCTTC.

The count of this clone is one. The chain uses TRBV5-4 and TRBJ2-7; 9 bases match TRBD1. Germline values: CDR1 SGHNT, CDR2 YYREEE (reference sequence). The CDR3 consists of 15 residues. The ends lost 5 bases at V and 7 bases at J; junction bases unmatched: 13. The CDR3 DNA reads TGTGCCAGCAGTCTTGGAGGGACAGGGATGTGGGAGCAGTACTTC. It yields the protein CASSLGGTGMWEQYF.

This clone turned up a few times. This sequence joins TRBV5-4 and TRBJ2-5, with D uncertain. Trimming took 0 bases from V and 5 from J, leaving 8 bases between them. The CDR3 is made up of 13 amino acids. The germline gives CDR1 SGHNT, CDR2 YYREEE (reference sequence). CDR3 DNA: TGTGCCAGCAGCTTGGACGTCCGGGAGACCCAGTACTTC. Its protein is CASSLDVRETQYF.

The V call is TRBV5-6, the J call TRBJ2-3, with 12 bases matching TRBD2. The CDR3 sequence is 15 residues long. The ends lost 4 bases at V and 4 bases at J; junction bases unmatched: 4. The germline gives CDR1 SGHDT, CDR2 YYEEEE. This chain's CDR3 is CASSPTSGSADTQYF. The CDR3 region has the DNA TGTGCCAGCAGCCCGACTAGCGGGAGTGCAGATACGCAGTATTTT.

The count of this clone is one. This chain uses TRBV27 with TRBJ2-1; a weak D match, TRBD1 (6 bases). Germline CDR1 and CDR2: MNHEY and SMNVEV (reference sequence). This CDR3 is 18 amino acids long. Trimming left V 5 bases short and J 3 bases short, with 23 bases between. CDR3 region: CASSPRPTGGHLYNEQFF. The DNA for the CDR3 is TGTGCCAGCAGTCCCCGCCCGACAGGAGGACACCTCTACAATGAGCAGTTCTTC.

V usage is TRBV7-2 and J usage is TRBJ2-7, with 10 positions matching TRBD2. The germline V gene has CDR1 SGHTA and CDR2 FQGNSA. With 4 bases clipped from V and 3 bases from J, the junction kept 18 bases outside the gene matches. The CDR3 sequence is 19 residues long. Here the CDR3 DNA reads TGTGCCAGCAGCTCAACCACCCCGGGACTAGCGAACTTCGTCTACGAGCAGTACTTC. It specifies CASSSTTPGLANFVYEQYF.

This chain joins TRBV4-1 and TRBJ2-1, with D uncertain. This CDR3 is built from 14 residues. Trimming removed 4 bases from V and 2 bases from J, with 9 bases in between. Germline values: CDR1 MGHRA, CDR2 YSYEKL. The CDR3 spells CASSPLLTYNEQFF. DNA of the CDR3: TGCGCCAGCAGCCCTTTACTAACCTACAATGAGCAGTTCTTC.

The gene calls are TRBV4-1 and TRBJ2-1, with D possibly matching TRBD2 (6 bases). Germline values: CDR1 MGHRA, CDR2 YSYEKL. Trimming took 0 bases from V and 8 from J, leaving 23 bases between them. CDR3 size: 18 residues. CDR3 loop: CASSQDGLGTPVVDEQFF. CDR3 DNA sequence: TGCGCCAGCAGCCAAGATGGGTTGGGGACTCCCGTTGTGGATGAGCAGTTCTTC.

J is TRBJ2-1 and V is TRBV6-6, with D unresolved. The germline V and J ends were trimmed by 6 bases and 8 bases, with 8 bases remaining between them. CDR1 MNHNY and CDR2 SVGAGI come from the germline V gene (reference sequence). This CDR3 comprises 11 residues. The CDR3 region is CASSYPYEQFF. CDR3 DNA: TGTGCCAGCAGCTACCCATATGAGCAGTTCTTC.

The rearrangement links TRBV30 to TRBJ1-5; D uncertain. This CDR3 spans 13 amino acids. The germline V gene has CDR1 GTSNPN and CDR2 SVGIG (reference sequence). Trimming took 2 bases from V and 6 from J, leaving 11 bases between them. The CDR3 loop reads CAWSQGIGQPQHF. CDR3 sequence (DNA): TGTGCCTGGAGTCAAGGGATTGGTCAGCCCCAGCATTTT.

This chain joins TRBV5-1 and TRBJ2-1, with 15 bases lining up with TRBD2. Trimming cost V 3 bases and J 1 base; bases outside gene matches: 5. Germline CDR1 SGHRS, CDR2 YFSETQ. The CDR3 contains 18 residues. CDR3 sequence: CASSSGLAGGPSYNEQFF. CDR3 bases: TGCGCCAGCAGCTCCGGACTAGCGGGAGGGCCGTCCTACAATGAGCAGTTCTTC.

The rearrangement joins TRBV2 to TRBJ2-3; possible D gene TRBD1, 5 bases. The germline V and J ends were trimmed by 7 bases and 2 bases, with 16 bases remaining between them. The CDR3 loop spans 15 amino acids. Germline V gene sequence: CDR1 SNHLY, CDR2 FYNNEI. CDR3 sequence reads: CASIIRIGATDTQYF. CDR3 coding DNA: TGTGCCAGCATTATCAGGATTGGGGCCACAGATACGCAGTATTTT.

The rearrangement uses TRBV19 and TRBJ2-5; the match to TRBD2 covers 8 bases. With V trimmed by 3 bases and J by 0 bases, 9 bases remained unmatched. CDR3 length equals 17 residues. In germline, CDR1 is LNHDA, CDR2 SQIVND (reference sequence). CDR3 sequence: CASSISGSRSDQETQYF. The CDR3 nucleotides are TGTGCCAGTAGTATCAGCGGGAGTAGGTCCGACCAAGAGACCCAGTACTTC. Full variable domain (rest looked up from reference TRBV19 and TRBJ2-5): DGGITQSPKYLFRKEGQNVTLSCEQNLNHDAMYWYRQDPGQGLRLIYYSQIVNDFQKGDIAEGYSVSREKKESFPLTVTSAQKNPTAFYLCASSISGSRSDQETQYFGPGTRLLVL.

The CDR3 is CAVSGTGGFGTDTQYF. The CDR3 nucleotides read TGTGCCGTATCCGGGACAGGGGGTTTCGGCACAGATACGCAGTATTTT. J is TRBJ2-3 and V is TRBV19; TRBD1 matches 11 bases. From germline, CDR1 is LNHDA and CDR2 SQIVND (reference sequence). This CDR3 is 16 amino acids long. After removal of 11 bases from V and 1 base from J, the junction contained 11 bases not matched to a gene.

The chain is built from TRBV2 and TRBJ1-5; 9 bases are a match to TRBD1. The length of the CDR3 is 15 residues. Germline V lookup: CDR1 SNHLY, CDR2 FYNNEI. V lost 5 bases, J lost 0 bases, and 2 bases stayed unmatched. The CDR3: CASSYRGLSNQPQHF. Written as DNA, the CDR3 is TGTGCCAGCAGTTACAGGGGGCTTAGCAATCAGCCCCAGCATTTT.

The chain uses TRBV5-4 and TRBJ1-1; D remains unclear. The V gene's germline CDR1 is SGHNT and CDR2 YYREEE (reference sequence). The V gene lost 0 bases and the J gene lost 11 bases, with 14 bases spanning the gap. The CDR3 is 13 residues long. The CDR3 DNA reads TGTGCCAGCAGCTTGGACCCACAACTTGCGGCTTTCTTT. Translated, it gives CASSLDPQLAAFF.

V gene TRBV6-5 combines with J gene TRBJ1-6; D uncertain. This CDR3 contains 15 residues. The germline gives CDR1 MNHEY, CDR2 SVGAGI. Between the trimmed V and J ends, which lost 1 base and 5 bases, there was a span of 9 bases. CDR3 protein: CASSYFLDDNSPLHF. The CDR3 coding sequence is TGTGCCAGCAGTTACTTTTTGGACGATAATTCACCCCTCCACTTT.

CDR3 sequence: CASSLGQGPHEQFF. The CDR3 bases are TGTGCCAGCAGCCTCGGACAGGGTCCGCATGAGCAGTTCTTC. V and J are TRBV5-6 and TRBJ2-1, with 8 bases matching TRBD1. CDR1 is SGHDT and CDR2 is YYEEEE in the germline V gene. V gave up 4 bases and J gave up 8 bases; unmatched junction bases: 8. The CDR3 totals 14 residues.

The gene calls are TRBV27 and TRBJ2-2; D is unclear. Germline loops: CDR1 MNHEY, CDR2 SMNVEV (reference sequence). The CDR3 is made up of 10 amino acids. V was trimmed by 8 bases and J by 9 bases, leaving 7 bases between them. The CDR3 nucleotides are TGTGCCAGCGGATCGCGGGAGCTGTTTTTT. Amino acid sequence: CASGSRELFF.

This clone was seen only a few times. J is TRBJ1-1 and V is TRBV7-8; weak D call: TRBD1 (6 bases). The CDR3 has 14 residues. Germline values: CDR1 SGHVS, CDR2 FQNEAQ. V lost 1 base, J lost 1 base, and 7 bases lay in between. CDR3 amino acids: CASSLVQGNTEAFF. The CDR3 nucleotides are TGTGCCAGCAGCTTAGTACAGGGGAACACTGAAGCTTTCTTT.

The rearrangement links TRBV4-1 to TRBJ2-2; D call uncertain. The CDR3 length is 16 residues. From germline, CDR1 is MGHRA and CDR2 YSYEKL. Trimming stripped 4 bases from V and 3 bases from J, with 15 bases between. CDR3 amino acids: CASSPRQDRYTGELFF. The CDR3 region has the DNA TGCGCCAGCAGCCCCCGCCAGGATAGGTACACCGGGGAGCTGTTTTTT.